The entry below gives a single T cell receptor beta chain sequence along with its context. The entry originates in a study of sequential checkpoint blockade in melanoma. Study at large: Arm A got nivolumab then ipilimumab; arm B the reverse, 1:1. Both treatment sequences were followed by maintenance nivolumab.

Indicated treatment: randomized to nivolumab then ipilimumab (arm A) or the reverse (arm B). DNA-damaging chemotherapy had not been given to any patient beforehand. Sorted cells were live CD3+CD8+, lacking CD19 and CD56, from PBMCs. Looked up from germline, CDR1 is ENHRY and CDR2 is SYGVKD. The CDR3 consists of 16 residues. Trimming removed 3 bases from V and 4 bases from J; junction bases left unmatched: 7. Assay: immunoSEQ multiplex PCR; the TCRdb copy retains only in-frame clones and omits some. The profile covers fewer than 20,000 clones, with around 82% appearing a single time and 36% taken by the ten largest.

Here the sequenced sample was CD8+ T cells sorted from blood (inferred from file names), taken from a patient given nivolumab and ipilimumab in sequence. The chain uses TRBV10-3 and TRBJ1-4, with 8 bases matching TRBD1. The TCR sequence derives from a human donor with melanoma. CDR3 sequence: CAISESTGGNNEKLFF. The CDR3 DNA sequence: TGTGCCATCAGTGAATCTACAGGGGGTAATAATGAAAAACTGTTTTTT.